These 20 T cell receptor beta chains originate from one sample sequenced in a study of vaccination effects on CD4 cells after COVID-19. After expansion with viral peptide pools in the ViraFEST assay, antigen-specific CD4+ T cells were sequenced. The culture ran for roughly ten days, and then CD4+ T cells were isolated. No antigen has been identified for these receptors. Profiled with immunoSEQ multiplex PCR; TCRdb holds only in-frame clones, not every one. The table shows about 60,000 clones, with roughly 79% occurring only once. The sample here was CD4+ T cells from PBMCs cultured with HCoV-229E spike peptides, taken before COVID-19 vaccination. The receptors here all came from a human donor who received a COVID-19 vaccine.

The V and J genes are TRBV6-2 or TRBV6-3 and TRBJ2-1; TRBD2 matches 9 bases. The CDR3 spans 15 residues. Germline assignment: CDR1 MNHEY and CDR2 SVGEGT. Losses at the gene ends were 4 bases for V and 4 bases for J; bases not matched to a gene: 5. DNA for the CDR3: TGTGCCAGCAGTTTAAGCGGGGGGCCATACAATGAGCAGTTCTTC. It yields the protein CASSLSGGPYNEQFF.

This chain uses TRBV5-1 with TRBJ1-1; D gene uncertain. V was trimmed by 0 bases and J by 8 bases, leaving 11 bases between them. The CDR3 extends over 13 amino acids. The germline V gene has CDR1 SGHRS and CDR2 YFSETQ. The CDR3 coding sequence is TGCGCCAGCAGCTTGGGGGTTGGACTGGAAGCTTTCTTT. Residues: CASSLGVGLEAFF.

V usage is TRBV10-1 and J usage is TRBJ2-5, with D perhaps matching TRBD1 (6 bases). CDR1 is WNHNN, CDR2 SYGVQD, per germline (reference sequence). Trimming removed 9 bases at V and 4 bases at J, with 27 bases between. There are 17 residues in the CDR3. For the CDR3, the DNA is TGCGCCAGAATGCTTGGACAGTTCCCCTTTGGAGCAGAGACCCAGTACTTC. Its translation: CARMLGQFPFGAETQYF.

This chain uses TRBV6-2 or TRBV6-3 with TRBJ2-3; 8 bases map to TRBD2. This CDR3 has 15 amino acids. Per germline, CDR1 MNHEY and CDR2 SVGEGT. The V segment lost 6 bases and the J segment 6 bases; nucleotides outside the gene matches: 11. The CDR3 is CASSTGTRDWDTQYF. The CDR3 coding sequence is TGTGCCAGCAGCACCGGGACTAGAGACTGGGATACGCAGTATTTT.

The V gene is TRBV6-6, the J gene TRBJ2-5, with TRBD1 matching over 10 bases. The length of the CDR3 is 16 residues. V lost 2 bases, J lost 4 bases, and 7 bases stayed unmatched. The germline V gene has CDR1 MNHNY and CDR2 SVGAGI (reference sequence). CDR3 loop: CASSYKGQGFRETQYF. CDR3 nucleotides: TGTGCCAGCAGTTACAAGGGACAGGGGTTCCGAGAGACCCAGTACTTC.

V and J are TRBV6-5 and TRBJ1-3; perhaps TRBD1 as D (5 bases). The germline V gene encodes CDR1 MNHEY and CDR2 SVGAGI. The CDR3 extends over 15 amino acids. V gave up 8 bases and J gave up 1 base, with 15 bases separating them. The CDR3 DNA reads TGTGCCAGCCATTTCGCCGCAGGGTCTGGAAACACCATATATTTT. As protein: CASHFAAGSGNTIYF.

In nucleotides, the CDR3 is TGTGCCAGCAGCCAAACCGGGACTAGCGGGGGTGAGCAGTTCTTC. It translates to CASSQTGTSGGEQFF. The gene calls are TRBV3-1 (or the pseudogene TRBV3-2) and TRBJ2-1; 14 bases are shared with TRBD2. Germline CDR1 reads LGHDT; CDR2 reads YNNKEL (reference sequence). Trimming at V came to 2 bases and at J to 9 bases, leaving 3 bases not matched to a gene. This CDR3 has 15 amino acids.

The chain combines TRBV6-6 with TRBJ1-4; maybe TRBD1 (5 bases). The V and J ends lost 7 bases and 5 bases respectively, with 14 bases between them. Germline V lookup: CDR1 MNHNY, CDR2 SVGAGI (reference sequence). The CDR3 contains 14 residues. The CDR3 loop reads CASTTERQNEKLFF. The CDR3 DNA reads TGTGCCAGCACCACGGAACGACAGAATGAAAAACTGTTTTTT.

This chain connects TRBV12-3 or TRBV12-4 to TRBJ1-5, with D tentatively TRBD1 (5 bases). The CDR3 consists of 12 residues. V was shortened by 6 bases and J by 3 bases, with 6 bases between the two germline ends. CDR3 nucleotide sequence: TGTGCCAGCAGCGGACACAATCAGCCCCAGCATTTT. The encoded protein is CASSGHNQPQHF.

The chain couples TRBV27 to TRBJ1-1; weak D call: TRBD1 (6 bases). V lost 2 bases, J lost 7 bases, and 20 bases lay in between. Germline V gene sequence: CDR1 MNHEY, CDR2 SMNVEV (reference sequence). The CDR3 consists of 16 residues. For the CDR3, the DNA is TGTGCCAGCAGTTTAGCCGTACCAGGGGCGCAAAATGAAGCTTTCTTT. Translation: CASSLAVPGAQNEAFF.

CDR3 nucleotides: TGTGCCAGCTCACCACCGGGGCAGGGAGTTGCGAATGAGCAGTTCTTC. As protein: CASSPPGQGVANEQFF. This rearrangement joins TRBV18 to TRBJ2-1, with D possibly called TRBD1 or TRBD2 (5 bases each). The V end was cut by 0 bases, the J end by 7 bases, with 16 bases between. There are 16 residues in the CDR3. From germline, CDR1 is KGHSH and CDR2 LQKENI.

The chain couples TRBV28 to TRBJ2-7, with TRBD1 as a possible D gene (6 bases). CDR1 is MDHEN and CDR2 is SYDVKM in the germline V gene. The ends were cut back, 6 bases at V and 7 bases at J, with 13 bases in the middle. The CDR3 totals 12 residues. CDR3 sequence (DNA): TGTGCCAGCAGGACGACCAGGGGAGAGCAGTACGTC. Translated, it gives CASRTTRGEQYV.

The chain links TRBV2 to TRBJ2-2, with D tentatively TRBD1 (7 bases). The V end was cut by 10 bases, the J end by 1 base, with 10 bases between. The CDR3 sequence is 13 residues long. Per germline, CDR1 SNHLY and CDR2 FYNNEI. CDR3 loop: CATQGGNTGELFF. As DNA, the CDR3 is TGTGCCACCCAGGGGGGGAACACCGGGGAGCTGTTTTTT.

Here the CDR3 DNA reads TGTGCCAGCAGGACAGGGAATGAAAAACTGTTTTTT. Translation gives CASRTGNEKLFF. The V gene is TRBV6-5, the J gene TRBJ1-4; 7 bases agree with TRBD1. The CDR3 spans 12 residues. V trimming: 6 bases; J trimming: 5 bases; junction bases outside the gene matches: 0. CDR1 and CDR2 (germline): MNHEY, SVGAGI.

The rearrangement joins TRBV30 to TRBJ1-5; unclear D gene. CDR1 is GTSNPN and CDR2 is SVGIG in the germline V gene (reference sequence). The CDR3 extends over 13 amino acids. Trimming stripped 1 base from V and 4 bases from J, with 8 bases between. The CDR3 DNA is TGTGCCTGGAGTGACAGCTTTAATCAGCCCCAGCATTTT. It encodes CAWSDSFNQPQHF. The full variable domain, rest sourced from reference TRBV30 and TRBJ1-5, is SQTIHQWPATLVQPVGSPLSLECTVEGTSNPNLYWYRQAAGRGLQLLFYSVGIGQISSEVPQNLSASRPQDRQFILSSKKLLLSDSGFYLCAWSDSFNQPQHFGDGTRLSIL.

This clone was counted a few times. The gene calls are TRBV5-1 and TRBJ1-1, with D uncertain. This CDR3 has 13 residues. Germline loops: CDR1 SGHRS, CDR2 YFSETQ. Trimming cost V 0 bases and J 1 base, with 4 bases left between them. The CDR3 nucleotides are TGCGCCAGCAGCTTGGTCCCGAACACTGAAGCTTTCTTT. Encoded protein: CASSLVPNTEAFF.

V is TRBV19 and J is TRBJ1-3, with 10 bases aligning to TRBD1. Germline values: CDR1 LNHDA, CDR2 SQIVND (reference sequence). The ends lost 7 bases at V and 5 bases at J; junction bases unmatched: 8. This CDR3 comprises 15 residues. CDR3 sequence: CASTKGQGPRNTIYF. For the CDR3, the DNA is TGTGCCAGTACCAAGGGACAGGGGCCGCGAAACACCATATATTTT.

The rearrangement joins TRBV5-1 to TRBJ2-3; 9 nucleotides line up with TRBD2. This CDR3 comprises 16 residues. Trimming at V came to 1 base and at J to 1 base, leaving 4 bases not matched to a gene. Germline V gene data show CDR1 as SGHRS and CDR2 as YFSETQ. The CDR3 nucleotides are TGCGCCAGCAGCTTGATGCAGCGGGGGGGCACAGATACGCAGTATTTT. Translating it yields CASSLMQRGGTDTQYF.

This chain links TRBV7-2 with TRBJ1-2, with D perhaps matching TRBD1 (6 bases). Germline V gives CDR1 SGHTA, CDR2 FQGNSA. Trimming stripped 6 bases from V and 5 bases from J, with 10 bases between. This CDR3 region has 12 residues. This CDR3 is CASRDTGYGYTF. The CDR3 nucleotides read TGTGCCAGCAGGGACACAGGGTATGGCTACACCTTC.

The rearrangement links TRBV10-1 to TRBJ1-1, with TRBD1 matching over 8 bases. The junction had 7 bases not matched to a gene; V was cut back by 2 bases and J by 5 bases. The CDR3 sequence is 15 residues long. Per germline, CDR1 WNHNN and CDR2 SYGVQD (reference sequence). The CDR3 bases are TGCGCCAGCAGTGAGGGTGGCAGGGGGCGAACTGAAGCTTTCTTT. Its protein is CASSEGGRGRTEAFF.